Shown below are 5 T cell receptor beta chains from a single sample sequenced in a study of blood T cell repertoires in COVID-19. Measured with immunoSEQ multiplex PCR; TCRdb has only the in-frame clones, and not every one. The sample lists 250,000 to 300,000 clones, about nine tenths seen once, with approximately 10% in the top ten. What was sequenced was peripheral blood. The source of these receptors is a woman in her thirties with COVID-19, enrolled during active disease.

The CDR3 loop is CASSYTSIAKNIQYF. The CDR3 DNA reads TGTGCCAGCAGTTACACTTCAATAGCCAAAAACATTCAGTACTTC. This chain joins TRBV6-5 and TRBJ2-4, with D hard to call. V was pared by 2 bases and J by 0 bases, with 8 bases between. The CDR3 runs to 15 residues. Germline CDR1 and CDR2: MNHEY and SVGAGI.

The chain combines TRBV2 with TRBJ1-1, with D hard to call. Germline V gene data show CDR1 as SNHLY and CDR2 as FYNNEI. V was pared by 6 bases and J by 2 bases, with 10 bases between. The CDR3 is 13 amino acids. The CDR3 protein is CASRAETNTEAFF. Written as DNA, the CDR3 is TGTGCCAGCAGGGCCGAAACAAACACTGAAGCTTTCTTT. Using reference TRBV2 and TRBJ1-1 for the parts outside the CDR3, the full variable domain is EPEVTQTPSHQVTQMGQEVILRCVPISNHLYFYWYRQILGQKVEFLVSFYNNEISEKSEIFDDQFSVERPDGSNFTLKIRSTKLEDSAMYFCASRAETNTEAFFGQGTRLTVV.

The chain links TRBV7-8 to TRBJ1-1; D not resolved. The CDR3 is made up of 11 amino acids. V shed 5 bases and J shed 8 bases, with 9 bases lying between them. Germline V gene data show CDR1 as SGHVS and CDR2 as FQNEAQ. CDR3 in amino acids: CASSRRREAFF. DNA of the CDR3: TGTGCCAGCAGCCGCAGGAGGGAAGCTTTCTTT.

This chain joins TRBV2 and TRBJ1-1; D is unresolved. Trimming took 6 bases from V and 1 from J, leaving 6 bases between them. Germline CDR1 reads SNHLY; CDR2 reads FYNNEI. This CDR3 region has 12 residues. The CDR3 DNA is TGTGCCAGCAGGAGGAAGAACACTGAAGCTTTCTTT. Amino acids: CASRRKNTEAFF. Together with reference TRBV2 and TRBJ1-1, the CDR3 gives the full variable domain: EPEVTQTPSHQVTQMGQEVILRCVPISNHLYFYWYRQILGQKVEFLVSFYNNEISEKSEIFDDQFSVERPDGSNFTLKIRSTKLEDSAMYFCASRRKNTEAFFGQGTRLTVV.

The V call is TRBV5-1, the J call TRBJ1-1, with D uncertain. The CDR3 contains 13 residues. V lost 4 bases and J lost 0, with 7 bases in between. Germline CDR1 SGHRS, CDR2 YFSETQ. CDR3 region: CASSLSMNTEAFF. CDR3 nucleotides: TGCGCCAGCAGCCTATCCATGAACACTGAAGCTTTCTTT.